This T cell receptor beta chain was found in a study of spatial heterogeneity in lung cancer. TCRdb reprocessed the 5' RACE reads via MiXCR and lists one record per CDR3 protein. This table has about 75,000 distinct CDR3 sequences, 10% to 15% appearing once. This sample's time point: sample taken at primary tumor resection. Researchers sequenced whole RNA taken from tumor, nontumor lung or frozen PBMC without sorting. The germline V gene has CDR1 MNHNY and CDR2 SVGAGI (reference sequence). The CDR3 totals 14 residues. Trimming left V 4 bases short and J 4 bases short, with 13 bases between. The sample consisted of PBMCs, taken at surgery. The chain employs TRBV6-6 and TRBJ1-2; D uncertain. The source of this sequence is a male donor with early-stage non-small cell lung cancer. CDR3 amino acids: CASSFLGRTYGYTF. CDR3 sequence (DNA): TGTGCCAGCAGTTTTCTTGGACGGACCTATGGCTACACCTTC.